A selection of T cell receptor beta chains follows, all from one sample in a study of T cells in Graves' hyperthyroidism and ophthalmopathy. TCRdb passed the multiplex PCR reads through MiXCR, listing each CDR3 protein once. The table includes 540,000 or so distinct CDR3 sequences, roughly 46% detected once. Sequencing was done on a sample of peripheral blood or thyroid tissue (not recorded which). Receptors were obtained from an adult woman with Graves' disease, either hyperthyroidism or ophthalmopathy (not recorded which). CDR3s include the opening cysteine and the closing phenylalanine or tryptophan. Fields, in order: clone size, J gene, D gene, V gene, CDR3 protein, CDR3 DNA. A D gene is named only where the DNA matches it firmly. Size is stated for part of the rows, as once, few or many counts, or as a class when the clone is expanded.

abundance: .; j_gene: TRBJ2-1; d_gene: TRBD2; v_gene: TRBV10-3; CDR3aa: CALGTRERNEQFF; CDR3nt: TGTGCCCTCGGGACTAGGGAGAGGAATGAGCAGTTCTTC
abundance: .; j_gene: TRBJ1-5; d_gene: .; v_gene: TRBV10-3; CDR3aa: CAMGRKQAGNQPQHF; CDR3nt: TGTGCCATGGGACGAAAGCAAGCGGGCAATCAGCCCCAGCATTTT
abundance: many; j_gene: TRBJ2-7; d_gene: TRBD2; v_gene: TRBV7-9; CDR3aa: CASGLGLAGIEQYF; CDR3nt: TGTGCCAGCGGCTTGGGGCTAGCGGGGATCGAGCAGTACTTC
abundance: .; j_gene: TRBJ2-7; d_gene: TRBD1; v_gene: TRBV7-8; CDR3aa: CASSSGQGGRQYF; CDR3nt: TGTGCCAGCAGCTCGGGACAGGGGGGACGGCAGTACTTC
abundance: .; j_gene: TRBJ2-1; d_gene: TRBD1; v_gene: TRBV9; CDR3aa: CASTPRDRGGNEQFF; CDR3nt: TGTGCCAGCACCCCCCGGGACAGGGGGGGCAATGAGCAGTTCTTC
abundance: .; j_gene: TRBJ1-1; d_gene: TRBD1; v_gene: TRBV20-1; CDR3aa: CSASGTGGTEAFF; CDR3nt: TGCAGTGCTTCCGGGACAGGGGGCACTGAAGCTTTCTTT
abundance: .; j_gene: TRBJ1-5; d_gene: TRBD1; v_gene: TRBV12-3/TRBV12-4; CDR3aa: CASSFGTGIGSNQPQHF; CDR3nt: TGTGCCAGCAGTTTCGGGACAGGGATCGGCTCCAATCAGCCCCAGCATTTT
abundance: .; j_gene: TRBJ2-2; d_gene: .; v_gene: TRBV29-1; CDR3aa: CSVARDTGELFF; CDR3nt: TGCAGCGTTGCCAGGGATACCGGGGAGCTGTTTTTT
abundance: .; j_gene: TRBJ1-5; d_gene: TRBD1; v_gene: TRBV7-8; CDR3aa: CASSSRQGNDQPQHF; CDR3nt: TGTGCCAGCAGCTCACGACAGGGTAACGATCAGCCCCAGCATTTT
abundance: once; j_gene: TRBJ1-5; d_gene: .; v_gene: TRBV7-9; CDR3aa: CASSLARTQPQHF; CDR3nt: TGTGCCAGCAGCTTAGCTCGAACACAGCCCCAGCATTTT
abundance: .; j_gene: TRBJ1-1; d_gene: .; v_gene: TRBV29-1; CDR3aa: CSVVMGGPNTEAFF; CDR3nt: TGCAGCGTTGTAATGGGGGGGCCGAACACTGAAGCTTTCTTT
abundance: few; j_gene: TRBJ1-5; d_gene: TRBD1; v_gene: TRBV10-3; CDR3aa: CAISDGRGSNQPQHF; CDR3nt: TGTGCCATCAGTGATGGCAGGGGGAGCAATCAGCCCCAGCATTTT
abundance: .; j_gene: TRBJ1-1; d_gene: .; v_gene: TRBV7-9; CDR3aa: CASAPGSGTEAFF; CDR3nt: TGCGCCAGCGCCCCGGGGTCAGGCACTGAAGCTTTCTTT
abundance: many; j_gene: TRBJ1-1; d_gene: TRBD1; v_gene: TRBV11-2; CDR3aa: CASSLHDRAEAFF; CDR3nt: TGTGCCAGCAGCTTACACGACAGGGCTGAAGCTTTCTTT
abundance: few; j_gene: TRBJ1-1; d_gene: .; v_gene: TRBV10-3; CDR3aa: CAISESGLAFF; CDR3nt: TGTGCCATCAGTGAGTCGGGGTTAGCTTTCTTT
abundance: .; j_gene: TRBJ1-1; d_gene: .; v_gene: TRBV7-2; CDR3aa: CASSLSVGPEAFF; CDR3nt: TGTGCCAGCAGCTTATCGGTAGGCCCTGAAGCTTTCTTT
abundance: many; j_gene: TRBJ1-5; d_gene: TRBD1; v_gene: TRBV19; CDR3aa: CASSRGQGRQPQHF; CDR3nt: TGTGCCAGTAGTCGGGGACAGGGACGGCAGCCCCAGCATTTT
abundance: few; j_gene: TRBJ1-1; d_gene: .; v_gene: TRBV5-5; CDR3aa: CARIERHEAFF; CDR3nt: TGCGCCAGGATAGAGAGACATGAAGCTTTCTTT
abundance: few; j_gene: TRBJ1-6; d_gene: TRBD1; v_gene: TRBV30; CDR3aa: CAWSVQGTENSPLHF; CDR3nt: TGTGCCTGGAGTGTACAGGGGACGGAGAATTCACCCCTCCACTTT
abundance: many; j_gene: TRBJ1-5; d_gene: .; v_gene: TRBV12-3/TRBV12-4; CDR3aa: CASTRDSVEQPQHF; CDR3nt: TGTGCCAGCACCAGGGACTCAGTGGAACAGCCCCAGCATTTT
abundance: many; j_gene: TRBJ1-1; d_gene: TRBD1; v_gene: TRBV12-3/TRBV12-4; CDR3aa: CASSQDRVNEAFF; CDR3nt: TGTGCCAGCAGTCAGGACAGGGTAAATGAAGCTTTCTTT
abundance: many; j_gene: TRBJ1-2; d_gene: TRBD1; v_gene: TRBV4-1; CDR3aa: CASSPVSGQPTALYGYTF; CDR3nt: TGCGCCAGCAGCCCAGTATCGGGACAGCCGACGGCTCTCTATGGCTACACCTTC
abundance: many; j_gene: TRBJ2-2; d_gene: TRBD2; v_gene: TRBV11-2; CDR3aa: CASSLAASGGTGELFF; CDR3nt: TGTGCCAGCAGCTTAGCTGCTAGCGGAGGCACCGGGGAGCTGTTTTTT
abundance: many; j_gene: TRBJ2-7; d_gene: .; v_gene: TRBV12-3/TRBV12-4; CDR3aa: CASSPSSREQYF; CDR3nt: TGTGCCAGCAGCCCATCTTCCCGCGAGCAGTACTTC
abundance: .; j_gene: TRBJ2-6; d_gene: .; v_gene: TRBV19; CDR3aa: CASTPGRGYSGANVLTF; CDR3nt: TGTGCCAGTACCCCAGGACGGGGGTACTCTGGGGCCAACGTCCTGACTTTC
abundance: .; j_gene: TRBJ2-2; d_gene: .; v_gene: TRBV19; CDR3aa: CASTIDSGELFF; CDR3nt: TGTGCCAGTACCATAGACTCCGGGGAGCTGTTTTTT
abundance: many; j_gene: TRBJ2-7; d_gene: TRBD2; v_gene: TRBV5-1; CDR3aa: CASSLTSDEQYF; CDR3nt: TGCGCCAGCAGCCTCACTAGCGACGAGCAGTACTTC
abundance: .; j_gene: TRBJ1-5; d_gene: .; v_gene: TRBV2; CDR3aa: CASSEFGVQPQHF; CDR3nt: TGTGCCAGCAGTGAATTCGGGGTGCAGCCCCAGCATTTT